Below, 27 T cell receptor beta chains from the same sample are listed, as sequenced in a study of T cell repertoires in cytomegalovirus infection. TCRdb used MiXCR to reprocess the reads, holding one entry per CDR3 protein. The sample holds around 900,000 distinct CDR3 sequences, approximately 31% seen once. No antigen is known for these receptors. Sequencing was performed on cultured CD8+ T cells from PBMCs, taken from culture after CMV antigen stimulation. The receptor set was obtained from a human donor in good health (CMV status not recorded). Some clones in this sample may be carry-over from other donors' samples.

There are a few counts of this clonotype. This chain joins TRBV7-8 and TRBJ2-1; tentative D call: TRBD2 (7 bases). Trimming removed 1 base at V and 8 bases at J, with 18 bases between. Germline loops: CDR1 SGHVS, CDR2 FQNEAQ. This CDR3 is 16 amino acids long. The CDR3 nucleotides read TGTGCCAGCAGCTTAGGGAGGGGGGGGGGCCCGGATGAGCAGTTCTTC. This gives the protein CASSLGRGGGPDEQFF.

The chain couples TRBV7-6 to TRBJ2-1; 8 bases align to TRBD2. The ends lost 5 bases at V and 0 bases at J; junction bases unmatched: 9. Per the germline V gene, CDR1 is SGHVS and CDR2 is FNYEAQ. CDR3 length: 17 amino acids. CDR3 loop: CASSRGSGGVSYNEQFF. For the CDR3, the DNA is TGTGCCAGCAGCAGGGGGAGCGGGGGTGTCTCCTACAATGAGCAGTTCTTC. The full variable domain, completed using reference TRBV7-6 and TRBJ2-1, is GAGVSQSPRYKVTKRGQDVALRCDPISGHVSLYWYRQALGQGPEFLTYFNYEAQQDKSGLPNDRFSAERPEGSISTLTIQRTEQRDSAMYRCASSRGSGGVSYNEQFFGPGTRLTVL.

The chain recombines TRBV14 with TRBJ1-6; the D gene is possibly TRBD1 (5 bases). CDR3 length equals 15 residues. V dropped 0 bases and J dropped 4 bases, with 7 bases sitting between them. Per germline, CDR1 SGHDN and CDR2 FVKESK. The CDR3: CASSQDSGYNSPLHF. The CDR3 DNA reads as TGTGCCAGCAGCCAAGATTCAGGGTATAATTCACCCCTCCACTTT.

This clonotype has at least ten counts. The chain joins TRBV7-2 to TRBJ1-1; D not resolved. Trimming stripped 5 bases from V and 0 bases from J, with 13 bases between. CDR1 SGHTA and CDR2 FQGNSA come from the germline V gene. The CDR3 runs to 15 residues. The CDR3 is CASSQNSYLNTEAFF. The CDR3 DNA reads TGTGCCAGCAGCCAAAACAGTTACTTGAACACTGAAGCTTTCTTT.

This clonotype occurred many times. The J gene is TRBJ1-2, the V gene TRBV7-2, with D perhaps TRBD1 (5 bases). V lost 4 bases to trimming and J lost 7 bases, with 13 bases between them. The CDR3 runs 13 residues. The germline V gene has CDR1 SGHTA and CDR2 FQGNSA. The CDR3 loop reads CASSWVSGGGYTF. The CDR3 DNA sequence: TGTGCCAGCAGCTGGGTCAGCGGGGGTGGCTACACCTTC.

The chain couples TRBV12-5 to TRBJ1-1; D is undetermined. Trimming left V 0 bases short and J 8 bases short, with 16 bases between. The germline CDR1 and CDR2 sequences are LGHNT and FRNRAP. This CDR3 is built from 15 residues. Here the CDR3 DNA reads TGTGCTAGTGGTTTGGTACTAAAGGTCCCAGCGGAAGCTTTCTTT. Protein: CASGLVLKVPAEAFF.

J is TRBJ2-1 and V is TRBV5-4; no clear D gene. V shed 4 bases and J shed 6 bases, with 11 bases lying between them. CDR3 size: 13 residues. CDR1 is SGHNT, CDR2 YYREEE, per germline (reference sequence). The CDR3 DNA reads as TGTGCCAGCAGCCTCGGGTCCGTCAATGAGCAGTTCTTC. Encoded protein: CASSLGSVNEQFF.

The V gene is TRBV6-1, the J gene TRBJ1-5, with D hard to call. Germline CDR1 and CDR2: MNHNS and SASEGT. CDR3 size: 15 residues. V was cut by 7 bases and J by 8 bases, with 21 bases left in between. As DNA, the CDR3 is TGTGCCAGCAATGACGGAGAGGGAACTATCGAGCCCCAGCATTTT. Its translation: CASNDGEGTIEPQHF.

The chain uses TRBV28 and TRBJ1-1, with D unresolved. The germline V gene has CDR1 MDHEN and CDR2 SYDVKM. V lost 7 bases and J 4 bases, leaving 22 bases between the germline ends. CDR3 length: 16 residues. The CDR3 coding sequence is TGTGCCAGCAACTTCCACCCACAAAGCGGCCCCACTGAAGCTTTCTTT. This translates into CASNFHPQSGPTEAFF.

Remarks on this clonotype: This may be a read error, as it is one base from a much larger clone. The chain employs TRBV7-8 and TRBJ2-1, with unresolved D. Looked up from germline, CDR1 is SGHVS and CDR2 is FQNEAQ. Trimming pared 8 bases from V and 4 bases from J, leaving 18 bases between. The CDR3 has 15 residues. The CDR3 reads CASSQGRKSYNEQFF. The CDR3 DNA follows: TGTGCCAGCTCCCAAGGCCGGAAGAGTTACAATGAGCAGTTCTTC.

V is TRBV6-4 and J is TRBJ1-2; 8 bases are a match to TRBD1. CDR3 length: 16 amino acids. From germline, CDR1 is MRHNA and CDR2 SNTAGT. After removal of 0 bases from V and 3 bases from J, the junction contained 6 bases not matched to a gene. CDR3 nucleotide sequence: TGTGCCAGCAGTGACTCGATAGCAGGGGGCGACTATGGCTACACCTTC. Protein product: CASSDSIAGGDYGYTF.

The sample holds one count of this clonotype. The chain carries TRBV19 and TRBJ2-3; D not certain. V was clipped by 3 bases and J by 4 bases, with 5 bases between them. The CDR3 runs to 12 residues. The germline V gene encodes CDR1 LNHDA and CDR2 SQIVND (reference sequence). CDR3 loop: CASSMVPDTQYF. The CDR3 DNA sequence: TGTGCCAGTAGTATGGTCCCAGATACGCAGTATTTT.

The chain uses TRBV3-1 and TRBJ2-1; 13 bases are a match to TRBD2. Germline trimming cut 2 bases from V and 3 bases from J; bases unmatched to any gene: 7. CDR1 is LGHDT and CDR2 is YNNKEL in the germline V gene (reference sequence). The CDR3 has 18 amino acids. This chain's CDR3 is CASSQTSGGAFFYNEQFF. The CDR3 bases are TGTGCCAGCAGCCAAACTAGCGGGGGGGCGTTTTTCTACAATGAGCAGTTCTTC.

V usage is TRBV7-1 and J usage is TRBJ1-2; D is perhaps TRBD1 (5 bases). TRBV7-1 qualifies as an ORF whose function is uncertain. CDR3 size: 12 residues. With 5 bases removed from V and 7 bases from J, the gap between germline ends came to 11 bases. CDR3 in amino acids: CASSHRQTGYTF. The CDR3 region has the DNA TGTGCCAGCAGCCATCGACAGACTGGCTACACCTTC.

J is TRBJ2-3 and V is TRBV6-6; D is possibly TRBD2 (7 bases). Trimming stripped 0 bases from V and 2 bases from J, with 12 bases between. Germline CDR1 and CDR2: MNHNY and SVGAGI (reference sequence). CDR3 length: 16 residues. Here the CDR3 reads CASSYSIGGATDTQYF. The CDR3 DNA reads as TGTGCCAGCAGTTACTCGATAGGGGGGGCCACAGATACGCAGTATTTT.

The V gene is TRBV29-1, the J gene TRBJ1-1; no clear D gene. Trimming took 4 bases from V and 1 from J, leaving 13 bases between them. CDR1 and CDR2 from the germline V gene are SQVTM and ANQGSEA. The CDR3 covers 14 residues. The CDR3 sequence: CSVGQPNKNTEAFF. The CDR3 bases are TGCAGCGTTGGACAACCAAATAAGAACACTGAAGCTTTCTTT.

The J gene is TRBJ2-7, the V gene TRBV7-6, with D tentatively TRBD1 (7 bases). The CDR3 totals 16 residues. CDR1 is SGHVS, CDR2 FNYEAQ, per germline. Trimming cost V 2 bases and J 2 bases, with 16 bases left between them. The CDR3 sequence: CASSLPASGGPYEQYF. As DNA, the CDR3 is TGTGCCAGCAGCTTACCGGCCTCAGGGGGGCCCTACGAGCAGTACTTC.

This clonotype was seen many times. This chain uses TRBV7-6 with TRBJ2-7, with 10 bases lining up with TRBD1. The length of the CDR3 is 17 residues. Trimming removed 2 bases from V and 1 base from J; junction bases left unmatched: 8. CDR1 is SGHVS and CDR2 is FNYEAQ in the germline V gene. For the CDR3, the DNA is TGTGCCAGCAGCTTACAGTTTCCGGGACAGGGGTCCTACGAGCAGTACTTC. Amino acids: CASSLQFPGQGSYEQYF.

This chain joins TRBV12-3 or TRBV12-4 and TRBJ1-5; weak D call: TRBD1 (5 bases). This CDR3 is built from 13 residues. V was pared by 7 bases and J by 5 bases, with 12 bases between. For the CDR3, the DNA is TGTGCCAGCACCCCAGGAGGGGATCAGCCCCAGCATTTT. Encoded protein: CASTPGGDQPQHF.

The table lists this clonotype with a few counts. This chain links TRBV6-1 with TRBJ2-3, with 9 nucleotides matching TRBD1. This CDR3 is 13 amino acids long. Unmatched junction bases numbered 6, after V lost 7 bases and J lost 7 bases. Germline values: CDR1 MNHNS, CDR2 SASEGT. The CDR3 spells CASTGTGLNTQYF. The DNA of the CDR3 is TGTGCCAGCACCGGGACAGGGCTGAATACGCAGTATTTT.

Worth noting for this clonotype: A junction boundary mismatches the germline segment, possibly from a read error. The V gene is TRBV2, the J gene TRBJ2-7; D perhaps matches TRBD2 (6 bases). The CDR3 loop spans 16 amino acids. The germline V gene has CDR1 SNHLY and CDR2 FYNNEI. The CDR3 bases are TGTGCCAACAGTGAATGGCTAGCGTCTGGTTCCTACGAGCAGTACTTC. This sequence encodes CANSEWLASGSYEQYF.

The rearrangement uses TRBV14 and TRBJ2-1, with 10 bases lining up with TRBD1. The CDR3 sequence is 16 residues long. Germline CDR1 is SGHDN and CDR2 is FVKESK. V gave up 1 base and J gave up 6 bases; unmatched junction bases: 6. Here the CDR3 reads CASSQVRDRGGNEQFF. CDR3 bases: TGTGCCAGCAGCCAAGTCCGGGACAGGGGAGGCAATGAGCAGTTCTTC. Full variable domain (missing parts from reference TRBV14 and TRBJ2-1): EAGVTQFPSHSVIEKGQTVTLRCDPISGHDNLYWYRRVMGKEIKFLLHFVKESKQDESGMPNNRFLAERTGGTYSTLKVQPAELEDSGVYFCASSQVRDRGGNEQFFGPGTRLTVL.

There are a few counts of this clonotype. This chain uses TRBV2 with TRBJ2-7; D is perhaps TRBD2 (5 bases). The germline V and J ends were trimmed by 6 bases and 5 bases, with 11 bases remaining between them. CDR1 is SNHLY and CDR2 is FYNNEI in the germline V gene. CDR3 size: 12 residues. Written as DNA, the CDR3 is TGTGCCAGCAGGCCGGGGTACAACGAGCAGTACTTC. Its protein product is CASRPGYNEQYF.

Many counts were recorded for this clonotype. The gene calls are TRBV7-8 and TRBJ2-5, with D possibly matching TRBD2 (5 bases). V lost 3 bases and J 4 bases, leaving 9 bases between the germline ends. CDR1 SGHVS and CDR2 FQNEAQ come from the germline V gene. The CDR3 contains 13 residues. The DNA of the CDR3 is TGTGCCAGCAGCTTTCGGGGAGCAGAGACCCAGTACTTC. It yields the protein CASSFRGAETQYF.

This clonotype was detected only once. The chain recombines TRBV20-1 with TRBJ1-1; D gene ambiguous. Germline V gene data show CDR1 as DFQATT and CDR2 as SNEGSKA (reference sequence). This CDR3 is built from 14 residues. Deletions cut 0 bases from V and 6 bases from J, with 14 bases between. CDR3 residues: CSARDKVTGAEAFF. The DNA for the CDR3 is TGCAGTGCTAGAGATAAAGTAACGGGCGCTGAAGCTTTCTTT.

This clonotype was seen many times. The V call is TRBV7-6, the J call TRBJ2-1; D may be TRBD1 (7 bases). CDR1 SGHVS and CDR2 FNYEAQ come from the germline V gene. Trimming pared 1 base from V and 9 bases from J, leaving 13 bases between. CDR3 length: 14 residues. The chain's CDR3 is CASSLDQGGLEQFF. DNA of the CDR3: TGTGCCAGCAGCTTAGATCAGGGGGGCCTTGAGCAGTTCTTC. Full variable domain (rest looked up from reference TRBV7-6 and TRBJ2-1): GAGVSQSPRYKVTKRGQDVALRCDPISGHVSLYWYRQALGQGPEFLTYFNYEAQQDKSGLPNDRFSAERPEGSISTLTIQRTEQRDSAMYRCASSLDQGGLEQFFGPGTRLTVL.

The chain combines TRBV5-6 with TRBJ2-6; tentative D call: TRBD2 (5 bases). In germline, CDR1 is SGHDT, CDR2 YYEEEE. V was cut by 3 bases and J by 2 bases, with 18 bases left in between. The CDR3 runs 18 residues. Here the CDR3 DNA reads TGTGCCAGCAGCTACAATTGGATTCCGAGGGCTGGGGCCAACGTCCTGACTTTC. Translating gives CASSYNWIPRAGANVLTF.